This T cell receptor beta chain comes out of a study of somatic mutations in cytotoxic T cells in rheumatoid arthritis. Data came from immunoSEQ multiplex PCR; TCRdb stores just in-frame clones and leaves some out. The sample lists 25,000 to 30,000 clones, approximately 86% seen once, with around 10% in the top ten. CDR3 length equals 14 residues. Per the germline V gene, CDR1 is SGHVT and CDR2 is SQSDAQ. Trimming removed 4 bases from V and 0 bases from J, with 10 bases in between. The sequence came from an adult with rheumatoid arthritis. The chain combines TRBV7-4 with TRBJ2-7; D is possibly TRBD2 (5 bases). The sequenced sample was CD8+ T cells sorted from blood. The CDR3 here is CASSSSMSSYEQYF. In nucleotides, the CDR3 is TGTGCCAGCAGCTCTAGCATGTCCTCCTACGAGCAGTACTTC.